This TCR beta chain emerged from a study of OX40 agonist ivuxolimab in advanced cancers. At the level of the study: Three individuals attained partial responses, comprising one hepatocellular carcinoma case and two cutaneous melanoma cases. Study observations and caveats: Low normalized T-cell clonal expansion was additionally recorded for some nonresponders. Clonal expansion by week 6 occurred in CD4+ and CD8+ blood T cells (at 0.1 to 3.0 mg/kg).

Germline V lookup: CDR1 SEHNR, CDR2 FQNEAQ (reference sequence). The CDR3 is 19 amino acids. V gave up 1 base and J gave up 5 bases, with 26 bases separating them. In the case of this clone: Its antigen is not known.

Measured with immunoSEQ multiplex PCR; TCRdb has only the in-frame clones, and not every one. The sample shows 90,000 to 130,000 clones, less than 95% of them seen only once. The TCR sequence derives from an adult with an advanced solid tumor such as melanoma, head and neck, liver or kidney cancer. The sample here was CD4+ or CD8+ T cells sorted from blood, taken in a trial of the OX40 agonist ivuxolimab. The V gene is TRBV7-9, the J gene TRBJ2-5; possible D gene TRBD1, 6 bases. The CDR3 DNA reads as TGTGCCAGCAGCTTAGTCAGGTGGAGACTTGGGGTAGACAGGGAGACCCAGTACTTC. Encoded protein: CASSLVRWRLGVDRETQYF.